These 10 T cell receptor beta chains originate from one sample sequenced in a study of TIL therapy for anti-PD-1-resistant metastatic lung cancer. Time point specified: pre-treatment sample, taken before nivolumab and TIL therapy. The tumor samples were excised metastases, mostly pleural nodules or supraclavicular lymph nodes. The immunoSEQ assay was v3. TCRdb keeps only in-frame clones here, not all; method: immunoSEQ multiplex PCR. Counted here are about 26,000 clones, roughly 63% occurring once; the ten biggest clones make up about 15%. The material was tumor tissue, obtained at baseline. All receptors derive from a woman between 30 and 80 years old with non-small cell lung cancer.

This chain uses TRBV6-5 with TRBJ1-2; no clear D. The CDR3 consists of 13 residues. Trimming left V 2 bases short and J 7 bases short, with 11 bases between. Germline V gives CDR1 MNHEY, CDR2 SVGAGI. In DNA form, the CDR3 reads TGTGCCAGCAGTTACCCAGCGTCTGGTGGCTACACCTTC. Translation gives CASSYPASGGYTF.

The CDR3 nucleotides read TGCAGTGCCGCGGGACAGCGGGAGCAGTACTTC. Its protein product is CSAAGQREQYF. This sequence joins TRBV20-1 and TRBJ2-5, with D maybe TRBD2 (8 bases). CDR1 is DFQATT, CDR2 SNEGSKA, per germline (reference sequence). V was shortened by 6 bases and J by 11 bases, with 16 bases between the two germline ends. The CDR3 loop spans 11 amino acids.

The chain carries TRBV2 and TRBJ2-1, with 9 bases that match TRBD2. The CDR3 consists of 13 residues. Unmatched junction bases numbered 7, after V lost 11 bases and J lost 5 bases. CDR1 is SNHLY and CDR2 is FYNNEI in the germline V gene. CDR3 sequence (DNA): TGTGCCCTGTCAGCGGGAGGCCACAATGAGCAGTTCTTC. Protein: CALSAGGHNEQFF.

CDR3 in amino acids: CASSFGLPRNEQFF. Written as DNA, the CDR3 is TGTGCCAGCAGTTTTGGACTCCCGAGGAATGAGCAGTTCTTC. This chain links TRBV27 with TRBJ2-1, with D possibly TRBD2 on 5 matching bases. The germline V gene encodes CDR1 MNHEY and CDR2 SMNVEV (reference sequence). The CDR3 has 14 residues. Trimming took 3 bases from V and 7 from J, leaving 13 bases between them.

This clone was recorded only once. The chain recombines TRBV29-1 with TRBJ2-3; possible D gene TRBD1, 5 bases. Trimming shortened V by 5 bases and J by 1 base, and 13 bases separated the two germline ends. This CDR3 comprises 14 residues. The germline CDR1 and CDR2 sequences are SQVTM and ANQGSEA. CDR3 DNA: TGCAGCGTTCGCAAGTGGGGCGGCACAGATACGCAGTATTTT. This translates into CSVRKWGGTDTQYF.

The chain combines TRBV6-7 with TRBJ2-1; 15 nucleotides line up with TRBD2. TRBV6-7 is an ORF, and what it does is uncertain. The CDR3 sequence is 14 residues long. With 8 bases clipped from V and 8 bases from J, the junction kept 4 bases outside the gene matches. CDR3 nucleotides: TGTGCCAGCCACGGACTAGCGGGAGGGGATGAGCAGTTCTTC. Amino acid sequence: CASHGLAGGDEQFF.

J is TRBJ2-1 and V is TRBV7-6; 7 bases map to TRBD2. From germline, CDR1 is SGHVS and CDR2 FNYEAQ. The CDR3 has 13 amino acids. Unmatched junction bases numbered 4, after V lost 0 bases and J lost 11 bases. CDR3 protein: CASSLAWREQQFF. CDR3 coding DNA: TGTGCCAGCAGCTTAGCGTGGCGGGAGCAGCAGTTCTTC.

This clone came up a few times. The chain links TRBV5-1 to TRBJ2-2, with a possible D match to TRBD2 (6 bases). Germline V gene data show CDR1 as SGHRS and CDR2 as YFSETQ. The CDR3 is 15 amino acids. V was clipped by 5 bases and J by 1 base, with 12 bases between them. CDR3 region: CASRGGTVNTGELFF. CDR3 nucleotide sequence: TGCGCCAGCAGGGGGGGAACGGTGAACACCGGGGAGCTGTTTTTT. Supplemented by reference TRBV5-1 and TRBJ2-2, the full variable domain reads KAGVTQTPRYLIKTRGQQVTLSCSPISGHRSVSWYQQTPGQGLQFLFEYFSETQRNKGNFPGRFSGRQFSNSRSEMNVSTLELGDSALYLCASRGGTVNTGELFFGEGSRLTVL.

This clone rates as medium-sized. The chain recombines TRBV6-1 with TRBJ1-1; D gene unclear. The CDR3 extends over 11 amino acids. The V gene lost 7 bases and the J gene lost 9 bases, with 12 bases spanning the gap. Germline values: CDR1 MNHNS, CDR2 SASEGT. CDR3 coding DNA: TGTGCCAGCAAACGAACCCTACAAGCTTTCTTT. It codes for CASKRTLQAFF.

The chain joins TRBV5-6 to TRBJ2-6; D may be TRBD1 (5 bases). The CDR3 has 15 amino acids. CDR1 is SGHDT and CDR2 is YYEEEE in the germline V gene. Trimming stripped 7 bases from V and 4 bases from J, with 15 bases between. In DNA form, the CDR3 reads TGTGCCAGCGGAACCCCACAGGCGGGGGCCAACGTCCTGACTTTC. This codes for CASGTPQAGANVLTF.